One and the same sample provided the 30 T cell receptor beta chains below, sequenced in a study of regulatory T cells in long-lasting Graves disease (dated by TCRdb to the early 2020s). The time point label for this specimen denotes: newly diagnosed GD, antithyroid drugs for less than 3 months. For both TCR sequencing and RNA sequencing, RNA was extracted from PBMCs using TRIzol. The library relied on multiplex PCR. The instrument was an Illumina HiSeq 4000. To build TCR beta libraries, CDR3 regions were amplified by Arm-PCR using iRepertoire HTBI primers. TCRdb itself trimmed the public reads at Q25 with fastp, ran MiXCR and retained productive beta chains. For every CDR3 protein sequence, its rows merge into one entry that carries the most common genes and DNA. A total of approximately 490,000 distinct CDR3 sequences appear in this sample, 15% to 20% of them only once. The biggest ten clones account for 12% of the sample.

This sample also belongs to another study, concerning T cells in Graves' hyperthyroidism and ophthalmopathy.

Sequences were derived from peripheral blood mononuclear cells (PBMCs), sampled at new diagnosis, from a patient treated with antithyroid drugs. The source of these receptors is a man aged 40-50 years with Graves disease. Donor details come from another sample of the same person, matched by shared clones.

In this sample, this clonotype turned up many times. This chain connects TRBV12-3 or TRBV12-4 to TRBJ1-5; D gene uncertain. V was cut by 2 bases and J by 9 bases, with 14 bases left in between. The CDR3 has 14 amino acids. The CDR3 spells CASSLRTRGWPQHF. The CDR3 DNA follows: TGTGCCAGCAGTTTACGTACACGGGGTTGGCCCCAGCATTTT.

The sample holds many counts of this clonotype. CDR3 DNA: TGCAGTGCTAGGGACACTGGGCCCAATGAGCAGTTCTTC. Its translation: CSARDTGPNEQFF. The chain carries TRBV20-1 and TRBJ2-1; D is possibly TRBD1 (5 bases). This CDR3 has 13 amino acids. CDR1 is DFQATT and CDR2 is SNEGSKA in the germline V gene (reference sequence). Trimming stripped 3 bases from V and 6 bases from J, with 12 bases between.

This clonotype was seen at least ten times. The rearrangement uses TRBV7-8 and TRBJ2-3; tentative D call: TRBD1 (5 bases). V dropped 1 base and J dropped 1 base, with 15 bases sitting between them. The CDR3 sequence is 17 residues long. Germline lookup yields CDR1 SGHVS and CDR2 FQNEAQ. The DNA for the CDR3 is TGTGCCAGCAGCTTAGGCCGCAGGGTTTCAGGCACAGATACGCAGTATTTT. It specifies CASSLGRRVSGTDTQYF. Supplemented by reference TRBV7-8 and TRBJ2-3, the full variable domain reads GAGVSQSPRYKVAKRGQDVALRCDPISGHVSLFWYQQALGQGPEFLTYFQNEAQLDKSGLPSDRFFAERPEGSVSTLKIQRTQQEDSAVYLCASSLGRRVSGTDTQYFGPGTRLTVL.

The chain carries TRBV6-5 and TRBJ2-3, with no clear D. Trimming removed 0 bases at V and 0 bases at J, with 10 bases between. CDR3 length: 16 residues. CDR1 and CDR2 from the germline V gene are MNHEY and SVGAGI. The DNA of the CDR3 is TGTGCCAGCAGTTACTCCAGGAATCCTAGCACAGATACGCAGTATTTT. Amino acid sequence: CASSYSRNPSTDTQYF.

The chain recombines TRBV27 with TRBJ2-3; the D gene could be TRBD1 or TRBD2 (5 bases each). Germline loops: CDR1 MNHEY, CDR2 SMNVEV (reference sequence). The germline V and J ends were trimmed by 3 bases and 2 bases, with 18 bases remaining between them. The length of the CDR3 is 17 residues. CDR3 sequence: CASSFKSGALITDTQYF. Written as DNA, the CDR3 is TGTGCCAGCAGTTTCAAATCCGGGGCCCTGATCACAGATACGCAGTATTTT.

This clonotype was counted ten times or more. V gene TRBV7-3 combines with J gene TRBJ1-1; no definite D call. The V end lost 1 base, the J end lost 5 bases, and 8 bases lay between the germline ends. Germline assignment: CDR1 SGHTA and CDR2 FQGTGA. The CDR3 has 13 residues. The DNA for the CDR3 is TGTGCCAGCAGCTTAATGGAGGGAACTGAAGCTTTCTTT. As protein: CASSLMEGTEAFF.

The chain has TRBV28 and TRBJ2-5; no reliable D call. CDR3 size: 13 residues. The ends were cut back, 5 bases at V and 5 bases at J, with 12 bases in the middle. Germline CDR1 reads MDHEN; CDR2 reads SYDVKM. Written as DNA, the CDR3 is TGTGCCAGCAGTCCCGCCTTGGTTGAGACCCAGTACTTC. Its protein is CASSPALVETQYF. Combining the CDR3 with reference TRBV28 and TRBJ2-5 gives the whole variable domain DVKVTQSSRYLVKRTGEKVFLECVQDMDHENMFWYRQDPGLGLRLIYFSYDVKMKEKGDIPEGYSVSREKKERFSLILESASTNQTSMYLCASSPALVETQYFGPGTRLLVL.

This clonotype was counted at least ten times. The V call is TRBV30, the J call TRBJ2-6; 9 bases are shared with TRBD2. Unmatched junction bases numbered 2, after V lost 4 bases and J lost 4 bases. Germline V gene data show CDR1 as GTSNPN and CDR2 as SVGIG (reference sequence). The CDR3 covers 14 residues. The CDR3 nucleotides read TGTGCCTGGACTAGCGGGACCGGGGCCAACGTCCTGACTTTC. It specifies CAWTSGTGANVLTF.

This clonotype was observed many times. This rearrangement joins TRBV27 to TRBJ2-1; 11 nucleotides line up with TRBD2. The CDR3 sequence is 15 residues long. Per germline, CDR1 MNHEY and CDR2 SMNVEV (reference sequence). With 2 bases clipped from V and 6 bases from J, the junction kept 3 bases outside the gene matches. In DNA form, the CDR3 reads TGTGCCAGCAGTTTACCGGGACTAGCGGCCAATGAGCAGTTCTTC. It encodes CASSLPGLAANEQFF.

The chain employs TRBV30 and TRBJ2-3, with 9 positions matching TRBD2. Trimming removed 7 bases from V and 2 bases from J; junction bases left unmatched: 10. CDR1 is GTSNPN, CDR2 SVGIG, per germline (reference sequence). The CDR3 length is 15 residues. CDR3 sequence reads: CAYTTSGGVTDTQYF. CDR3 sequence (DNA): TGTGCCTACACGACTAGCGGAGGGGTCACAGATACGCAGTATTTT.

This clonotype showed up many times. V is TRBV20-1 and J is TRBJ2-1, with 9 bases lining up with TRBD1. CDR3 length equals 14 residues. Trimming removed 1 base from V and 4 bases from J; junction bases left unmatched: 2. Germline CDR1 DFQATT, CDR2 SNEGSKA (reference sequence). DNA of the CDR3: TGCAGTGCTAGAGTACAGGGGGCATACAATGAGCAGTTCTTC. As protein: CSARVQGAYNEQFF.

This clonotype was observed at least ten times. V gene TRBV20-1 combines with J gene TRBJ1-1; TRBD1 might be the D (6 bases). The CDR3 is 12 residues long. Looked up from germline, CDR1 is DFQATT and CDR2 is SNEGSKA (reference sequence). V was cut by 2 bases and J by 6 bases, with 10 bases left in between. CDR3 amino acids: CSARIQGAEAFF. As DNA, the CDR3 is TGCAGTGCTAGAATACAGGGAGCTGAAGCTTTCTTT.

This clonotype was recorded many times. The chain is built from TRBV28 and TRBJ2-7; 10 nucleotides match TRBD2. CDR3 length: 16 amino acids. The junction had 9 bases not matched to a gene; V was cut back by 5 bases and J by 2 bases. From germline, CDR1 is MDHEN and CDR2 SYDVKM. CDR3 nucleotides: TGTGCCAGCAGTCCCCGGACTAGCGGAAAAGCCTACGAGCAGTACTTC. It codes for CASSPRTSGKAYEQYF.

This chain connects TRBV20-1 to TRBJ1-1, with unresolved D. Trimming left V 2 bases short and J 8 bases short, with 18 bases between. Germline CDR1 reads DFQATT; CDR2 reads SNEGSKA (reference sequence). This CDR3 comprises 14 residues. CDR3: CSARPLGGIGEAFF. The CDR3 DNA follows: TGCAGTGCTAGACCCCTCGGCGGGATAGGGGAAGCTTTCTTT.

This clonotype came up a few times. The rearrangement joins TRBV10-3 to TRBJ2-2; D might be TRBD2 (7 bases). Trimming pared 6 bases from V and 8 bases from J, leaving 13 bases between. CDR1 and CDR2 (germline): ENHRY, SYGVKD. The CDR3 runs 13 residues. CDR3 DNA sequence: TGTGCCATCAGACAGGGAGGGTCTGGGGAGCTGTTTTTT. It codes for CAIRQGGSGELFF.

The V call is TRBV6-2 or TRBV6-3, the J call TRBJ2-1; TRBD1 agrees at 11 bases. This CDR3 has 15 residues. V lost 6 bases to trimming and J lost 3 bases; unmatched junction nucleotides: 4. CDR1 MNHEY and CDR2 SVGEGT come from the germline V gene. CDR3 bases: TGTGCCAGCAGCCCGGACAGGGGGCACTACAATGAGCAGTTCTTC. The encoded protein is CASSPDRGHYNEQFF.

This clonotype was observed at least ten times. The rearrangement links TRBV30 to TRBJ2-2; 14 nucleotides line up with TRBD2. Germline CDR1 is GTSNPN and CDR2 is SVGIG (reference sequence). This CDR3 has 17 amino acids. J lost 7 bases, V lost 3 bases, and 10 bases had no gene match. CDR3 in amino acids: CAWRGGTSGSIHGELFF. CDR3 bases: TGTGCCTGGAGGGGGGGGACTAGCGGGAGTATTCACGGGGAGCTGTTTTTT.

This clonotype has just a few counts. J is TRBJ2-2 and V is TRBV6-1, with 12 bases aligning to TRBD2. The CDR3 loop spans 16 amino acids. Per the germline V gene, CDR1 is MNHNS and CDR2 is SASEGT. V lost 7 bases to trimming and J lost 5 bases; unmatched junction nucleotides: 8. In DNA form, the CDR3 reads TGTGCCAGCACCGCCGGACTAGCGGGAATTACCGGGGAGCTGTTTTTT. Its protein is CASTAGLAGITGELFF.

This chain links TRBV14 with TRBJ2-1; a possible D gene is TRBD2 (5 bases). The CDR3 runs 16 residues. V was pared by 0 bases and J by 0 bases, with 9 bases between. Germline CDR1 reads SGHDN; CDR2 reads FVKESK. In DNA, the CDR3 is TGTGCCAGCAGCCAAGATCTGCGGGCCTCCTACAATGAGCAGTTCTTC. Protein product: CASSQDLRASYNEQFF.

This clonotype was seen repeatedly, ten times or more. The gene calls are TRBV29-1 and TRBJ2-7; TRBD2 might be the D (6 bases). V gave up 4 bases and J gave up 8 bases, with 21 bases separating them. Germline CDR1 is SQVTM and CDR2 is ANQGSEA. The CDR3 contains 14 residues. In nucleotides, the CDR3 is TGCAGCGTTGGTGGGACCGGGAGCGCCTCCAAGCAGTACTTC. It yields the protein CSVGGTGSASKQYF.

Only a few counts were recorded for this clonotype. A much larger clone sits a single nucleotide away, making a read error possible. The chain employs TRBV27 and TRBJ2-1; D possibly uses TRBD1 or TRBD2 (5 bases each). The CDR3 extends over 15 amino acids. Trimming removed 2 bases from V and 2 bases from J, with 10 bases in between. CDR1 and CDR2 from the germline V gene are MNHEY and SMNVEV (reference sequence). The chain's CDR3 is CASSLGTGPYNEQFF. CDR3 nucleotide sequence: TGTGCCAGCAGTTTAGGGACGGGCCCCTACAATGAGCAGTTCTTC.

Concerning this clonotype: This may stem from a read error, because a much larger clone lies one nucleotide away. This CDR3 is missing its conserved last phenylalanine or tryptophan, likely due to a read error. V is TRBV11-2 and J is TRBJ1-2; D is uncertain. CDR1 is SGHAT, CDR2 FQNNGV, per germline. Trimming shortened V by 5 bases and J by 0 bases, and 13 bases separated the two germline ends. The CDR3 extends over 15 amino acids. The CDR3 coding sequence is TGTGCCAGCAGCCTTGACCGCGCCGCTAACTATGGCTACACCCTC. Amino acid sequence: CASSLDRAANYGYTL.

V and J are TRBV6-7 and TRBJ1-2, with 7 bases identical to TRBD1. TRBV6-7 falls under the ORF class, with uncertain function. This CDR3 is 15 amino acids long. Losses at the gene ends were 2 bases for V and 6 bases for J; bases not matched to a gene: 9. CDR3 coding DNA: TGTGCCAGCAGTTACCCGGTGGACAGGATTGATGGCTACACCTTC. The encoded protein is CASSYPVDRIDGYTF.

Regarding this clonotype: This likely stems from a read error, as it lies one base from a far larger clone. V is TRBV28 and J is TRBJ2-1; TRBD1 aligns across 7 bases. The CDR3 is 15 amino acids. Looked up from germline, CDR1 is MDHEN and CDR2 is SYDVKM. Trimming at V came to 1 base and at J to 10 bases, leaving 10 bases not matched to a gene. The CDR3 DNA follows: TGTGCCAGCAGTTTATCTCCGGGACAGTCGGGCGAGCAGTTCTTC. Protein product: CASSLSPGQSGEQFF.

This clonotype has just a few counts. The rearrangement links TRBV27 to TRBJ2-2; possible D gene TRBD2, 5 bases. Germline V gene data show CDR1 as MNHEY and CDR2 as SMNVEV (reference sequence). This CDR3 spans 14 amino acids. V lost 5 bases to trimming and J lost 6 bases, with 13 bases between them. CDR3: CASSSPSKPGELFF. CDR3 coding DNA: TGTGCCAGCAGTAGCCCTAGCAAGCCCGGGGAGCTGTTTTTT.

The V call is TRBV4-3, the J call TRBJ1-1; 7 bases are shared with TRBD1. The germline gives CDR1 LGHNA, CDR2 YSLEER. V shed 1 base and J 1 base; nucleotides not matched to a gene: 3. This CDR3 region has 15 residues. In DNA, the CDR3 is TGCGCCAGCAGCCAAGGGGGACAGTGGAACACTGAAGCTTTCTTT. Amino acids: CASSQGGQWNTEAFF.

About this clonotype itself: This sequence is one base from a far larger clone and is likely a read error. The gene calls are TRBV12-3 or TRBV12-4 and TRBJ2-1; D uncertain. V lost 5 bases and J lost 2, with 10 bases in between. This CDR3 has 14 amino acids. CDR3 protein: CASSVRPPYNEQFF. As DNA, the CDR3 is TGTGCCAGCAGTGTCCGGCCCCCCTACAATGAGCAGTTCTTC.

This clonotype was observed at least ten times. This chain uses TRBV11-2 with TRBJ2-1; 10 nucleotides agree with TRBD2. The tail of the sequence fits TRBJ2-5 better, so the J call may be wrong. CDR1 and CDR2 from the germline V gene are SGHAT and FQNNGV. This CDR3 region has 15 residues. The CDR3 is CASSLDPSGRAPQYF. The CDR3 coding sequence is TGTGCCAGCAGCTTAGATCCCAGCGGGAGGGCCCCCCAGTACTTC.

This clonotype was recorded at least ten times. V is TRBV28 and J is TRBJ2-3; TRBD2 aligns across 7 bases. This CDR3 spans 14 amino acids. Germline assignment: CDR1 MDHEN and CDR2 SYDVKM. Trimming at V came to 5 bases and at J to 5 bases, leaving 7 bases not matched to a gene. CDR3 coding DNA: TGTGCCAGCAGTGATGCAATAGCGGGAGATACGCAGTATTTT. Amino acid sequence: CASSDAIAGDTQYF.

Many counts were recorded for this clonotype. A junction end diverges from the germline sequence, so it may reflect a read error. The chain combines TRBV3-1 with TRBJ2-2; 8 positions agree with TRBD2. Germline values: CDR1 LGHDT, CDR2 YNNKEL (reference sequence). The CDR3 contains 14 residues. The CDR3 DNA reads TGCGCCAGCAGTGGACTAGCCAACACCGGGGAGCTGTTTTTT. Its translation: CASSGLANTGELFF.